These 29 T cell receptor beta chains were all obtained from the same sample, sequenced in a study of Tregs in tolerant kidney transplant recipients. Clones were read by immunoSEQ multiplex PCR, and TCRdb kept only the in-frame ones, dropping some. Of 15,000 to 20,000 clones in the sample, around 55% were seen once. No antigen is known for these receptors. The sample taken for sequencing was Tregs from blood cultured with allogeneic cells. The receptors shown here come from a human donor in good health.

The CDR3 loop reads CASSPRWLAGVGNEQFF. The CDR3 region has the DNA TGTGCCAGCAGCCCTCGGTGGCTAGCGGGAGTGGGTAATGAGCAGTTCTTC. The chain uses TRBV7-9 and TRBJ2-1; 10 bases align to TRBD2. V lost 5 bases to trimming and J lost 7 bases; unmatched junction nucleotides: 14. The CDR3 is 17 amino acids. Germline lookup yields CDR1 SEHNR and CDR2 FQNEAQ (reference sequence).

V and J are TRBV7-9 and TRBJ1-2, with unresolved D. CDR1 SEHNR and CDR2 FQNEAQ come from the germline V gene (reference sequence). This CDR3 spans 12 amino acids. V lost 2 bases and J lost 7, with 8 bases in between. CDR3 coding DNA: TGTGCCAGCAGCTTAATTCTAAGTGGCTACACCTTC. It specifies CASSLILSGYTF.

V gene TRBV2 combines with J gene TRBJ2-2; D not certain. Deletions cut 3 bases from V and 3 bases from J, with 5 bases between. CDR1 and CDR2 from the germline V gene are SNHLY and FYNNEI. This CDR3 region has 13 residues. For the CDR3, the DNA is TGTGCCAGCAGTGATAGGTACACCGGGGAGCTGTTTTTT. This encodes CASSDRYTGELFF.

CDR3 region: CASSLAPRQGPNYGYTF. Here the CDR3 DNA reads TGTGCCAGCAGCTTAGCTCCAAGACAGGGCCCAAACTATGGCTACACCTTC. The chain uses TRBV7-2 and TRBJ1-2; 7 nucleotides match TRBD1. V shed 0 bases, J shed 2 bases, and the junction held 9 bases outside the gene matches. CDR3 length: 17 amino acids. Germline values: CDR1 SGHTA, CDR2 FQGNSA. Drawing the rest from reference TRBV7-2 and TRBJ1-2, the complete variable domain is GAGVSQSPSNKVTEKGKDVELRCDPISGHTALYWYRQSLGQGLEFLIYFQGNSAPDKSGLPSDRFSAERTGGSVSTLTIQRTQQEDSAVYLCASSLAPRQGPNYGYTFGSGTRLTVV.

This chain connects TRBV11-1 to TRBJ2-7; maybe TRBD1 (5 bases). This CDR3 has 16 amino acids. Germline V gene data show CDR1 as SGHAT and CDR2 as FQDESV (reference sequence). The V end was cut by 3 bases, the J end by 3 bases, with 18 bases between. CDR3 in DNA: TGTGCCAGCAGCTTGGGCACAGGTAAAGGGCTCTACGAGCAGTACTTC. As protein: CASSLGTGKGLYEQYF. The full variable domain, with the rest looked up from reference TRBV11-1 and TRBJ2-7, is EAEVAQSPRYKITEKSQAVAFWCDPISGHATLYWYRQILGQGPELLVQFQDESVVDDSQLPKDRFSAERLKGVDSTLKIQPAELGDSAMYLCASSLGTGKGLYEQYFGPGTRLTVT.

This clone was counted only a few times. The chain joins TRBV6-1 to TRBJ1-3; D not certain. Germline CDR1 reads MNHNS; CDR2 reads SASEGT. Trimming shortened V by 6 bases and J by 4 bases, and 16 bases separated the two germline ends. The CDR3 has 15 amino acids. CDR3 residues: CASRSAQAYGNTIYF. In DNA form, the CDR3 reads TGTGCCAGCAGGTCCGCGCAGGCTTACGGAAACACCATATATTTT.

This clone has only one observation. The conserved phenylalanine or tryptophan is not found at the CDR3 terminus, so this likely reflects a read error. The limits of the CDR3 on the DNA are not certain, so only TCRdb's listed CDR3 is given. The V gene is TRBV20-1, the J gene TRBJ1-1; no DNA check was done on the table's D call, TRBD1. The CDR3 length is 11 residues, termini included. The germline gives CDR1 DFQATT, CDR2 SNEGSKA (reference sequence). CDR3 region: CSAREPDREGL.

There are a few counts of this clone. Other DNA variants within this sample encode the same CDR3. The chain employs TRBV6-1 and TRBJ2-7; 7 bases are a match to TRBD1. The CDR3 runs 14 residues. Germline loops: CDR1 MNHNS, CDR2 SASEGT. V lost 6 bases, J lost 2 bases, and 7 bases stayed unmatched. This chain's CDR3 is CASRIGQVTYEQYF. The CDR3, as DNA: TGTGCCAGCAGGATCGGACAGGTCACCTACGAGCAGTACTTC.

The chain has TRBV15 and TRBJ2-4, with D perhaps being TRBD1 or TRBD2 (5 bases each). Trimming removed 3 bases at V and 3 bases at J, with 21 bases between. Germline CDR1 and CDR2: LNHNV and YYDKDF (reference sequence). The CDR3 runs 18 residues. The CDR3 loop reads CATSSGGTLNRGKNIQYF. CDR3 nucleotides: TGTGCCACCAGCAGTGGTGGGACCCTCAACCGGGGCAAAAACATTCAGTACTTC. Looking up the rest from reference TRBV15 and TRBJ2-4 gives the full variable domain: DAMVIQNPRYQVTQFGKPVTLSCSQTLNHNVMYWYQQKSSQAPKLLFHYYDKDFNNEADTPDNFQSRRPNTSFCFLDIRSPGLGDTAMYLCATSSGGTLNRGKNIQYFGAGTRLSVL.

CDR3: CASSLAPRGGNTGELFF. DNA for the CDR3: TGTGCCAGCAGCTTAGCTCCTAGGGGCGGGAACACCGGGGAGCTGTTTTTT. V usage is TRBV7-9 and J usage is TRBJ2-2, with D tentatively TRBD1 (5 bases). V was clipped by 0 bases and J by 1 base, with 12 bases between them. There are 17 residues in the CDR3. Germline CDR1 reads SEHNR; CDR2 reads FQNEAQ (reference sequence).

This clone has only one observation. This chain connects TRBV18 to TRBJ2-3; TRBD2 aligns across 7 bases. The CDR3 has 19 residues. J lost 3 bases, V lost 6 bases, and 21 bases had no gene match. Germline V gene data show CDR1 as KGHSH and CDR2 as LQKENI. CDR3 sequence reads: CASSHSIFLLATKTDTQYF. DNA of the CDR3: TGTGCCAGCTCCCATTCCATTTTCCTACTAGCGACCAAAACAGATACGCAGTATTTT.

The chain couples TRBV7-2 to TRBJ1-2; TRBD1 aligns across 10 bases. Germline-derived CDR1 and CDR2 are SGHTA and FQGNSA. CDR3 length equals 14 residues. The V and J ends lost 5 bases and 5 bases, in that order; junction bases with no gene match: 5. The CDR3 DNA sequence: TGTGCCAGCAGCCCGGACAGGGGGGTATATGGCTACACCTTC. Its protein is CASSPDRGVYGYTF.

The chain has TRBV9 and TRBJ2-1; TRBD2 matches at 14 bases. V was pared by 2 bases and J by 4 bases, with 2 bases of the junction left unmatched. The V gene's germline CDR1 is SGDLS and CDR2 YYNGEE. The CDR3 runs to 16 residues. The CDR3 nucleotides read TGTGCCAGCAGCGTCCGACTAGCGGGGGGGTACAATGAGCAGTTCTTC. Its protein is CASSVRLAGGYNEQFF.

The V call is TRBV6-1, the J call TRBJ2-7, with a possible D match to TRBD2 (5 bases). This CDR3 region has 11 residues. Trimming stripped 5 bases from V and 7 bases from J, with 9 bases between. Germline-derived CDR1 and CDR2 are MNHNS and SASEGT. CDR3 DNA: TGTGCCAGCAGTAGAGGGAATGAGCAGTACTTC. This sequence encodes CASSRGNEQYF.

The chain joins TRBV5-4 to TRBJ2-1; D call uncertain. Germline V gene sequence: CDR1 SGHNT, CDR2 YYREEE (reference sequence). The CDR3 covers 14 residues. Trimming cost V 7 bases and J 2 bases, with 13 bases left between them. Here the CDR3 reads CASGDNKAYNEQFF. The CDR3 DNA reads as TGTGCCAGCGGTGACAACAAGGCCTACAATGAGCAGTTCTTC.

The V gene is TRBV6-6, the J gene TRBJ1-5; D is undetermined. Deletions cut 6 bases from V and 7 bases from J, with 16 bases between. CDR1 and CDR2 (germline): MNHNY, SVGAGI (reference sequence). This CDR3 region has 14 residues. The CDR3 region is CASRLDSWYQPQHF. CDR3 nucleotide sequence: TGTGCCAGCAGGTTAGATTCGTGGTACCAGCCCCAGCATTTT.

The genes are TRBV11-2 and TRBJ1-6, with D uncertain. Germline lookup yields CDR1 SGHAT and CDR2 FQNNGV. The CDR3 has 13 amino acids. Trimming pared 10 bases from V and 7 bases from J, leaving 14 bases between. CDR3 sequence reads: CATSNSRNSPLHF. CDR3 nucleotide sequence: TGTGCCACCAGTAATAGCCGGAATTCACCCCTCCACTTT. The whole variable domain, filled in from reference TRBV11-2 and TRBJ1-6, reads EAGVAQSPRYKIIEKRQSVAFWCNPISGHATLYWYQQILGQGPKLLIQFQNNGVVDDSQLPKDRFSAERLKGVDSTLKIQPAKLEDSAVYLCATSNSRNSPLHFGNGTRLTVT.

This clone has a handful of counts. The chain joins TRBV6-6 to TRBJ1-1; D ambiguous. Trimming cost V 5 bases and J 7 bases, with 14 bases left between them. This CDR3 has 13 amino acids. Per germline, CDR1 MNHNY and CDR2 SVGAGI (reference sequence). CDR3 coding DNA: TGTGCCAGCAGTCGGGCACCGGAAGGTGAAGCTTTCTTT. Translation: CASSRAPEGEAFF.

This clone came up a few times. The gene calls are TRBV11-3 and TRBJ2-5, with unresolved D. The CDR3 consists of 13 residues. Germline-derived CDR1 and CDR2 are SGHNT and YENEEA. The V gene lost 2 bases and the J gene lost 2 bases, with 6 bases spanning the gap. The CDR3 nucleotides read TGTGCCAGCAGCTTACTCGGGCAAGAGACCCAGTACTTC. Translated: CASSLLGQETQYF.

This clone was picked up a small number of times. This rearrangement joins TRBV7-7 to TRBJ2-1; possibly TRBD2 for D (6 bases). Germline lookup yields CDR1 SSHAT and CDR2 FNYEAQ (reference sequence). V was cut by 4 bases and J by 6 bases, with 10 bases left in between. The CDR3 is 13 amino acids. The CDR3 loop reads CASSSGLLNEQFF. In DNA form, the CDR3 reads TGTGCCAGCAGCTCGGGACTTCTCAATGAGCAGTTCTTC.

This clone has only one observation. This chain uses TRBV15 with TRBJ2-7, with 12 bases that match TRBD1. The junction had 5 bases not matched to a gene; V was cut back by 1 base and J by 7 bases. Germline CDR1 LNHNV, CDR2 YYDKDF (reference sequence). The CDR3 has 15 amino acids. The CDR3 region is CATSRGGQGAGEQYF. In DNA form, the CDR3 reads TGTGCCACCAGCAGAGGGGGACAGGGGGCGGGAGAGCAGTACTTC.

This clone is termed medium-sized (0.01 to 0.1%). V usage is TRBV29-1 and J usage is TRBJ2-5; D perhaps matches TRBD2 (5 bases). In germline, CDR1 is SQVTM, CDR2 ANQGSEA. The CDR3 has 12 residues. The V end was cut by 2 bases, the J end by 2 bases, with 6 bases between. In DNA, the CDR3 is TGCAGCGTTGAACGGAGGCAAGAGACCCAGTACTTC. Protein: CSVERRQETQYF.

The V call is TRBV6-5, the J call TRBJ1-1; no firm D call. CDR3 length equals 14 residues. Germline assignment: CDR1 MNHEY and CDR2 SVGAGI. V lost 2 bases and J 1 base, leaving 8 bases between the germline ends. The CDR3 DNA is TGTGCCAGCAGTTACGTAGGCGGGAACACTGAAGCTTTCTTT. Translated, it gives CASSYVGGNTEAFF.

CDR3 DNA sequence: TGTGCCAGCAGCCCCGCTGCAGGTTGGGCACGGCAGTACTTC. As protein: CASSPAAGWARQYF. V is TRBV25-1 and J is TRBJ2-7; no clear D gene. The CDR3 runs 14 residues. Trimming shortened V by 6 bases and J by 9 bases, and 21 bases separated the two germline ends. In germline, CDR1 is MGHDK, CDR2 SYGVNS.

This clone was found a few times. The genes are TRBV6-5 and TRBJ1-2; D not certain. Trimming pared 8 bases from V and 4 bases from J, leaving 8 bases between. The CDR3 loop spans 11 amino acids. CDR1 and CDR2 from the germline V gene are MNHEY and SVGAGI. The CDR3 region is CASVSGYGYTF. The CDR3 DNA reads TGTGCCAGCGTTTCCGGCTATGGCTACACCTTC.

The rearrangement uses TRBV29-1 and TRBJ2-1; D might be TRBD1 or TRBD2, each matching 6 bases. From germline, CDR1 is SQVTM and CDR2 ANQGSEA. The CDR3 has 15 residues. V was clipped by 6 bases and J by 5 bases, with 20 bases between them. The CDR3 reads CSVRRLGTPDNEQFF. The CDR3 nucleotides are TGCAGCGTACGACGACTAGGGACACCCGACAATGAGCAGTTCTTC.

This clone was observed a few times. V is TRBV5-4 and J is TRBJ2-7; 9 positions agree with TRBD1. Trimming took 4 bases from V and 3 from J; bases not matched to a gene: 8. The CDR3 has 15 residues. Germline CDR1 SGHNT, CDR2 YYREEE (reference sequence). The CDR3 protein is CASSRTGTGFYEQYF. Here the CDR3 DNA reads TGTGCCAGCAGCCGAACCGGGACAGGGTTCTACGAGCAGTACTTC. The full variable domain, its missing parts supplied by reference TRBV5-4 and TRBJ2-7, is ETGVTQSPTHLIKTRGQQVTLRCSSQSGHNTVSWYQQALGQGPQFIFQYYREEENGRGNFPPRFSGLQFPNYSSELNVNALELDDSALYLCASSRTGTGFYEQYFGPGTRLTVT.

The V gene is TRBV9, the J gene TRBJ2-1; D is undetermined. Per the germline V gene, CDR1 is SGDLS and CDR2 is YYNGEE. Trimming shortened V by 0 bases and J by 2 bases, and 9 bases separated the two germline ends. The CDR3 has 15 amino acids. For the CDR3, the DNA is TGTGCCAGCAGCGTAGGAGGTGGGGCCTACAATGAGCAGTTCTTC. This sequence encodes CASSVGGGAYNEQFF.

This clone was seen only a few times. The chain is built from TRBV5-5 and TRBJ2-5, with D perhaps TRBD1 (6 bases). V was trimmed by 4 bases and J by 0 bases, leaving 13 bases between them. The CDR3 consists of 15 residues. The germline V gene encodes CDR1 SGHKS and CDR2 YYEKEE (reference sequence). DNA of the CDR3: TGTGCCAGCAGCAAGACAGGACTTTACCAAGAGACCCAGTACTTC. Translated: CASSKTGLYQETQYF.